What follows is one TCR beta chain and its context. RNA transcripts served as the template for amplifying TCR beta CDR3 regions. HTBI primers were employed in a first-round RT-PCR of the TCR CDR3. TCRdb processed the multiplex PCR reads anew with MiXCR; each CDR3 protein has one entry. Of about 360,000 distinct CDR3 sequences in the sample, 20% to 25% were seen once. In patients aged 18 to 65, hyperthyroidism was newly diagnosed, with duration under 2 months. The CDR3 has 11 residues. Germline V gene data show CDR1 as DFQATT and CDR2 as SNEGSKA (reference sequence). These data come from a study of T cells in Graves' hyperthyroidism and ophthalmopathy.

The origin of this receptor is a man aged 50-60 years with Graves' hyperthyroidism. The specimen was blood. The chain joins TRBV20-1 to TRBJ1-4; possibly TRBD1 for D (5 bases). The CDR3 loop reads CGGTEYEKLFF. CDR3 sequence (DNA): TGCGGAGGGACCGAGTATGAAAAACTGTTTTTT.